These 18 T cell receptor beta chains share one sample of origin, sequenced in a study of a mutant IDH1 vaccine in newly diagnosed glioma. These receptors have no known antigen. Produced via immunoSEQ multiplex PCR; TCRdb's table is partial and in-frame only. The sample shows some 59,000 clones, approximately 89% of them seen only once. The time point is: week 11, during vaccination. Alongside topical imiquimod, each dose of vaccine comprised 300 ug of mutant IDH1 20-mer peptide. The sample in question was PBMCs, obtained from a glioma patient whose treatment included an IDH1 peptide vaccine. The receptors come from a man between 35 and 55 years old with glioma.

V usage is TRBV7-7 and J usage is TRBJ2-1, with 8 bases aligning to TRBD1. Germline trimming cut 5 bases from V and 3 bases from J; bases unmatched to any gene: 6. There are 15 residues in the CDR3. The V gene's germline CDR1 is SSHAT and CDR2 FNYEAQ (reference sequence). The CDR3 protein is CASSNRQGNYNEQFF. Written as DNA, the CDR3 is TGTGCCAGCAGCAACCGACAGGGGAACTACAATGAGCAGTTCTTC.

J is TRBJ1-5 and V is TRBV4-1; 8 nucleotides line up with TRBD1. V trimming: 1 base; J trimming: 11 bases; junction bases outside the gene matches: 13. CDR1 is MGHRA and CDR2 is YSYEKL in the germline V gene. The CDR3 length is 16 residues. The CDR3 nucleotides are TGCGCCAGCAGCCAAGGAGAACGGCAGGGGGCCCAGGCCCAGCATTTT. Translation gives CASSQGERQGAQAQHF.

This chain links TRBV5-1 with TRBJ2-1; D call uncertain. The length of the CDR3 is 12 residues. Trimming removed 3 bases at V and 11 bases at J, with 12 bases between. Germline V gene sequence: CDR1 SGHRS, CDR2 YFSETQ. CDR3 region: CASSSPSDKQFF. DNA of the CDR3: TGCGCCAGCAGCTCCCCGTCGGATAAGCAGTTCTTC.

The CDR3 region is CASSGTGGGNQPQHF. CDR3 bases: TGTGCCAGTAGCGGGACAGGGGGAGGCAATCAGCCCCAGCATTTT. This sequence joins TRBV19 and TRBJ1-5; 11 bases map to TRBD1. V lost 6 bases and J lost 2; bases outside the gene matches: 3. This CDR3 has 15 amino acids. Germline assignment: CDR1 LNHDA and CDR2 SQIVND (reference sequence).

The chain combines TRBV5-8 with TRBJ1-6; D is perhaps TRBD1 (5 bases). The V and J ends lost 2 bases and 7 bases respectively, with 13 bases between them. Germline loops: CDR1 SGHTS, CDR2 YDEGEE. The CDR3 totals 15 residues. This CDR3 is CASSFGQGGNSPLHF. The DNA for the CDR3 is TGTGCCAGCAGCTTCGGGCAGGGTGGGAATTCACCCCTCCACTTT.

The chain has TRBV7-9 and TRBJ1-4, with TRBD1 matching 8 bases. V shed 2 bases, J shed 8 bases, and the junction held 7 bases outside the gene matches. Germline values: CDR1 SEHNR, CDR2 FQNEAQ (reference sequence). This CDR3 comprises 15 residues. The CDR3 loop reads CASSLSDREGEKLFF. In DNA form, the CDR3 reads TGTGCCAGCAGCTTATCGGACAGGGAGGGAGAAAAACTGTTTTTT. Supplemented by reference TRBV7-9 and TRBJ1-4, the full variable domain reads DTGVSQNPRHKITKRGQNVTFRCDPISEHNRLYWYRQTLGQGPEFLTYFQNEAQLEKSRLLSDRFSAERPKGSFSTLEIQRTEQGDSAMYLCASSLSDREGEKLFFGSGTQLSVL.

The V call is TRBV7-2, the J call TRBJ1-2; 7 bases line up with TRBD1. Germline CDR1 SGHTA, CDR2 FQGNSA. The CDR3 sequence is 12 residues long. The V segment lost 5 bases and the J segment 8 bases; nucleotides outside the gene matches: 5. CDR3 DNA sequence: TGTGCCAGCAGCCGGACAGGTCGGGGCTACACCTTC. Translation: CASSRTGRGYTF. Full variable domain (outside the CDR3, taken from reference TRBV7-2 and TRBJ1-2): GAGVSQSPSNKVTEKGKDVELRCDPISGHTALYWYRQSLGQGLEFLIYFQGNSAPDKSGLPSDRFSAERTGGSVSTLTIQRTQQEDSAVYLCASSRTGRGYTFGSGTRLTVV.

The V and J genes are TRBV27 and TRBJ2-3; 10 nucleotides agree with TRBD2. This CDR3 comprises 14 residues. V gave up 8 bases and J gave up 3 bases; unmatched junction bases: 5. Germline loops: CDR1 MNHEY, CDR2 SMNVEV (reference sequence). CDR3 DNA sequence: TGTGCCAGCCATCCTAGCGGGAGTACAGATACGCAGTATTTT. Translating it yields CASHPSGSTDTQYF.

The chain uses TRBV28 and TRBJ1-5; unclear D gene. The germline CDR1 and CDR2 sequences are MDHEN and SYDVKM. V lost 5 bases and J lost 9, with 23 bases in between. The CDR3 length is 16 residues. This chain's CDR3 is CASSKGGSGALGPQHF. For the CDR3, the DNA is TGTGCCAGCAGTAAGGGAGGGTCCGGCGCCCTTGGGCCCCAGCATTTT.

This chain connects TRBV15 to TRBJ2-7; D remains unclear. Per germline, CDR1 LNHNV and CDR2 YYDKDF (reference sequence). V was shortened by 0 bases and J by 4 bases, with 7 bases between the two germline ends. The CDR3 sequence is 13 residues long. The CDR3 loop is CATSREAQYEQYV. DNA of the CDR3: TGTGCCACCAGCAGAGAGGCACAGTACGAGCAGTACGTC.

This chain joins TRBV2 and TRBJ2-3; the D gene is possibly TRBD2 (6 bases). Germline lookup yields CDR1 SNHLY and CDR2 FYNNEI. V was shortened by 4 bases and J by 1 base, with 12 bases between the two germline ends. The CDR3 runs to 15 residues. The CDR3 DNA reads as TGTGCCAGCAGTGCAGACGGGACTGGCACAGATACGCAGTATTTT. Protein: CASSADGTGTDTQYF.

The chain combines TRBV30 with TRBJ1-2; D remains unclear. Germline CDR1 and CDR2: GTSNPN and SVGIG (reference sequence). The germline V and J ends were trimmed by 4 bases and 3 bases, with 9 bases remaining between them. This CDR3 has 12 residues. CDR3 amino acids: CAWNPGHYGYTF. The CDR3 region has the DNA TGTGCCTGGAACCCCGGACACTATGGCTACACCTTC.

The chain employs TRBV28 and TRBJ1-1; D possibly corresponds to TRBD1 (6 bases). In germline, CDR1 is MDHEN, CDR2 SYDVKM. This CDR3 comprises 14 residues. V dropped 10 bases and J dropped 5 bases, with 20 bases sitting between them. CDR3 protein: CATISTGRVTEAFF. The CDR3 DNA follows: TGTGCCACAATTTCAACAGGGAGGGTTACTGAAGCTTTCTTT.

In this sample, this clone turned up once. V and J are TRBV6-1 and TRBJ1-5; 9 nucleotides match TRBD1. The CDR3 is 16 amino acids. CDR1 and CDR2 (germline): MNHNS, SASEGT. V shed 0 bases, J shed 2 bases, and the junction held 2 bases outside the gene matches. The CDR3 here is CASSEARTGGNQPQHF. In DNA form, the CDR3 reads TGTGCCAGCAGTGAAGCACGGACAGGGGGCAATCAGCCCCAGCATTTT.

This chain links TRBV7-9 with TRBJ2-7; D is ambiguous. This CDR3 is 15 amino acids long. The germline V and J ends were trimmed by 4 bases and 0 bases, with 13 bases remaining between them. The germline V gene encodes CDR1 SEHNR and CDR2 FQNEAQ (reference sequence). CDR3 DNA sequence: TGTGCCAGCAGCTCCACGGACCGGAGCTCCTACGAGCAGTACTTC. It yields the protein CASSSTDRSSYEQYF. The full variable domain, completed using reference TRBV7-9 and TRBJ2-7, is DTGVSQNPRHKITKRGQNVTFRCDPISEHNRLYWYRQTLGQGPEFLTYFQNEAQLEKSRLLSDRFSAERPKGSFSTLEIQRTEQGDSAMYLCASSSTDRSSYEQYFGPGTRLTVT.

The chain links TRBV19 to TRBJ2-4; D is possibly TRBD2 (5 bases). The CDR3 extends over 15 amino acids. Germline lookup yields CDR1 LNHDA and CDR2 SQIVND (reference sequence). For the CDR3, the DNA is TGTGCTACGGGGAGCGGACGGATAGCCAAAAACATTCAGTACTTC. As protein: CATGSGRIAKNIQYF.

The J gene is TRBJ1-1, the V gene TRBV11-2; D is perhaps TRBD1 (5 bases). CDR3 length: 15 residues. Germline V gene data show CDR1 as SGHAT and CDR2 as FQNNGV. V lost 0 bases to trimming and J lost 3 bases, with 11 bases between them. This CDR3 reads CASSLDLGVDTEAFF. CDR3 DNA: TGTGCCAGCAGCTTAGATCTGGGGGTAGACACTGAAGCTTTCTTT. Using reference TRBV11-2 and TRBJ1-1 for the parts outside the CDR3, the full variable domain is EAGVAQSPRYKIIEKRQSVAFWCNPISGHATLYWYQQILGQGPKLLIQFQNNGVVDDSQLPKDRFSAERLKGVDSTLKIQPAKLEDSAVYLCASSLDLGVDTEAFFGQGTRLTVV.

The V call is TRBV6-5, the J call TRBJ1-2, with D perhaps TRBD1 (6 bases). This CDR3 comprises 14 residues. Trimming removed 2 bases from V and 5 bases from J, with 12 bases in between. Germline V lookup: CDR1 MNHEY, CDR2 SVGAGI. In DNA form, the CDR3 reads TGTGCCAGCAGTTACCAAGACACAGGGTATGGCTACACCTTC. Translated: CASSYQDTGYGYTF.